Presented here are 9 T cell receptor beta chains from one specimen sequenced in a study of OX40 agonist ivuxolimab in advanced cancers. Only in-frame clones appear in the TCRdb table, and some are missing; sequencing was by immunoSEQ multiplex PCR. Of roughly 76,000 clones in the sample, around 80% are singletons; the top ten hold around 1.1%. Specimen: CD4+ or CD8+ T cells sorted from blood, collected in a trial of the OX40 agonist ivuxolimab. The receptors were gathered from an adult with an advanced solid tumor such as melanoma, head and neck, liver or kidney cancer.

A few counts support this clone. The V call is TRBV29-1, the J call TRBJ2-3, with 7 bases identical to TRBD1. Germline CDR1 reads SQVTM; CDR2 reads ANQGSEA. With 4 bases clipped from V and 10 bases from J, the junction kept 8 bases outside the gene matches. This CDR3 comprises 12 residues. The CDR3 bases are TGCAGCGTTGCGACAGGGAGTTGGTCGCAGTATTTT. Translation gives CSVATGSWSQYF.

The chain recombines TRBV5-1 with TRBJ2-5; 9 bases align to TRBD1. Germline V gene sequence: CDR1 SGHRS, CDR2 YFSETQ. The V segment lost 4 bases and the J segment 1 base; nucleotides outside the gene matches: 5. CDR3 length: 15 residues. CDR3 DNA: TGCGCCAGCAGCGCCGGACAGGGGTCCCAAGAGACCCAGTACTTC. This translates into CASSAGQGSQETQYF.

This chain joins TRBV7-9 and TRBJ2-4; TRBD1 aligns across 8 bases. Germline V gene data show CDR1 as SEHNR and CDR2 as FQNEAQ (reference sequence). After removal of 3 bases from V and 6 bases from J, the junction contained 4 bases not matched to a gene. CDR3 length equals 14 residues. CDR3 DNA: TGTGCCAGCAGCTTGACAGGGGCGGCAAACATTCAGTACTTC. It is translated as CASSLTGAANIQYF.

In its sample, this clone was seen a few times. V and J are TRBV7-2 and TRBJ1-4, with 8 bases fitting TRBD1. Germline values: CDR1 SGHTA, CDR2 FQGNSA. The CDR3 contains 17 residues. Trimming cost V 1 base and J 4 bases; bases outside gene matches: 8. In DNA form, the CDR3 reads TGTGCCAGCAGCTTAGTCCCCATAGGACAGGGTAATGAAAAACTGTTTTTT. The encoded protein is CASSLVPIGQGNEKLFF.

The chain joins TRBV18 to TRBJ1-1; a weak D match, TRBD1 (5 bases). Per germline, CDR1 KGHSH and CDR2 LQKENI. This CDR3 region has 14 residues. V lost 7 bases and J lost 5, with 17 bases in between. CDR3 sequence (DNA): TGTGCCAGCTTTGTGACATCGGAGGGGACTGAAGCTTTCTTT. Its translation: CASFVTSEGTEAFF.

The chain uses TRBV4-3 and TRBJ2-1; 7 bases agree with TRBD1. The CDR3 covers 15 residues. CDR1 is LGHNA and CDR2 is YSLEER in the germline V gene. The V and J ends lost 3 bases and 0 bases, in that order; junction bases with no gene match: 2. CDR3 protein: CASSQRDSSYNEQFF. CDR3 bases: TGCGCCAGCAGCCAGAGGGACAGCTCCTACAATGAGCAGTTCTTC.

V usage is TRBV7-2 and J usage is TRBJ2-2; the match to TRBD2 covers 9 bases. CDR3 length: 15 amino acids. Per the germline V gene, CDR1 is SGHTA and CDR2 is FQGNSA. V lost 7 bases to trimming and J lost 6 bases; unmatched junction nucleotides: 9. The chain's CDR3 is CASTFGGGGAGELFF. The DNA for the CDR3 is TGTGCCAGCACCTTCGGAGGCGGGGGGGCCGGGGAGCTGTTTTTT. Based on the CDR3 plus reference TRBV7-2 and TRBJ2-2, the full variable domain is GAGVSQSPSNKVTEKGKDVELRCDPISGHTALYWYRQSLGQGLEFLIYFQGNSAPDKSGLPSDRFSAERTGGSVSTLTIQRTQQEDSAVYLCASTFGGGGAGELFFGEGSRLTVL.

The CDR3 here is CASSIGGRGLNSPLHF. The DNA for the CDR3 is TGTGCCAGTAGTATAGGAGGCAGGGGCCTTAATTCACCCCTCCACTTT. The V call is TRBV19, the J call TRBJ1-6; possible D gene TRBD1, 6 bases. This CDR3 has 16 residues. V was cut by 1 base and J by 6 bases, with 13 bases left in between. The germline V gene encodes CDR1 LNHDA and CDR2 SQIVND (reference sequence).

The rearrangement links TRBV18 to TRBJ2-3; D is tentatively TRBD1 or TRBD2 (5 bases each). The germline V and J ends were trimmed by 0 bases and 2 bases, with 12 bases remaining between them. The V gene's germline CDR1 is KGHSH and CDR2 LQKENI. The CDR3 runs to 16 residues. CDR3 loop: CASSPPGVGPTDTQYF. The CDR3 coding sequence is TGTGCCAGCTCACCACCCGGGGTGGGGCCCACAGATACGCAGTATTTT.